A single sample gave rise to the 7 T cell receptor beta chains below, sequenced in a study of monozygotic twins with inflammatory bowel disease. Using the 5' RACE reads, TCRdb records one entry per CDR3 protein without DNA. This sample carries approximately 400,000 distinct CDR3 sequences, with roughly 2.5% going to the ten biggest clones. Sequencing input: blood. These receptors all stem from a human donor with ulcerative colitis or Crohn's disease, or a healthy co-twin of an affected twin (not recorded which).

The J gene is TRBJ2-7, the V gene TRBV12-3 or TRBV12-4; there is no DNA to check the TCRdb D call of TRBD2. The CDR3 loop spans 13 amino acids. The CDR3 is CASSREQTYEQYF.

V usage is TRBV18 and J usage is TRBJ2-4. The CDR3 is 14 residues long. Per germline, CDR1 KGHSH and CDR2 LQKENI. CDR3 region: CASSPDGIKNIQYF. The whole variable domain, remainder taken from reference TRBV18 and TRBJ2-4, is NAGVMQNPRHLVRRRGQEARLRCSPMKGHSHVYWYRQLPEEGLKFMVYLQKENIIDESGMPKERFSAEFPKEGPSILRIQQVVRGDSAAYFCASSPDGIKNIQYFGAGTRLSVL.

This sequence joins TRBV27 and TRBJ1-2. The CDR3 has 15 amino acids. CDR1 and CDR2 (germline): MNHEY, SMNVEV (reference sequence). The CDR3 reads CASSPSGQGDYGYTF.

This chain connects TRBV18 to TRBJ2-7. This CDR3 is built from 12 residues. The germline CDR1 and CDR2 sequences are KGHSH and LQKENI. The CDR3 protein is CASSPGSLEQYF.

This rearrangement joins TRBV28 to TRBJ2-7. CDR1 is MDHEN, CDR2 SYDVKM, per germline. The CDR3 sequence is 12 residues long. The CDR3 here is CASRAVNYEQYF.

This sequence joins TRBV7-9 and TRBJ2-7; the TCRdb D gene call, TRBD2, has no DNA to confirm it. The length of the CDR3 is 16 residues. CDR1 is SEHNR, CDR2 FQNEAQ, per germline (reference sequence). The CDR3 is CASSPWASGSSYEQYF. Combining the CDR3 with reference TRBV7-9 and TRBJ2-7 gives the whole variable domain DTGVSQNPRHKITKRGQNVTFRCDPISEHNRLYWYRQTLGQGPEFLTYFQNEAQLEKSRLLSDRFSAERPKGSFSTLEIQRTEQGDSAMYLCASSPWASGSSYEQYFGPGTRLTVT.

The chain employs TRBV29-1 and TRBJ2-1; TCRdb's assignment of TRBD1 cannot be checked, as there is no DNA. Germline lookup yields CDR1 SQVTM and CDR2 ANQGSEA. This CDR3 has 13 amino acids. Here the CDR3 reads CSVDGTTYNEQFF.